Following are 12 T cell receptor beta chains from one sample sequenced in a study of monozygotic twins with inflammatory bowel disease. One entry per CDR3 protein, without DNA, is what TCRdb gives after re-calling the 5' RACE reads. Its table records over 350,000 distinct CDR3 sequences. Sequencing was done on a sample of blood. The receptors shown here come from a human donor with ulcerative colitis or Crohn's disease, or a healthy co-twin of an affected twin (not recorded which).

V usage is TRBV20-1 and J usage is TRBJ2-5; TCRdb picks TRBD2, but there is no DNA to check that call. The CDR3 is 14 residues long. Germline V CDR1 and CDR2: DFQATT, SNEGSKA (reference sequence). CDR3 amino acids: CSANQAGKQETQYF.

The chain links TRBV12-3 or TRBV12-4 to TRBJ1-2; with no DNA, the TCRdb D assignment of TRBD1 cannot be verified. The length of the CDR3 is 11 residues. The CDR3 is CASSYREGYTF.

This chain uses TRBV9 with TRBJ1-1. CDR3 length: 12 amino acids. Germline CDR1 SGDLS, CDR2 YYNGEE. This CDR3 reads CAGSVVQGRAFF.

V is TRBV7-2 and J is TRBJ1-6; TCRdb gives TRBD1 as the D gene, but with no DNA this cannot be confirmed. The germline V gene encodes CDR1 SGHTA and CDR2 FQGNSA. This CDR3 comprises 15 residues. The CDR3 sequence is CASSLGQGVNSPLHF.

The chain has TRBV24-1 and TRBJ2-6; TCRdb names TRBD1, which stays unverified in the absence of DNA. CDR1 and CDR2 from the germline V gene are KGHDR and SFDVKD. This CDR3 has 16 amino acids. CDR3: CATSPGGPTGANVLTF.

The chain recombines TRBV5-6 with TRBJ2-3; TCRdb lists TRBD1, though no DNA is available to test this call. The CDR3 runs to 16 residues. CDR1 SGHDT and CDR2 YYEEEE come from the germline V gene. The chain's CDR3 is CASSYYGTGDTDTQYF.

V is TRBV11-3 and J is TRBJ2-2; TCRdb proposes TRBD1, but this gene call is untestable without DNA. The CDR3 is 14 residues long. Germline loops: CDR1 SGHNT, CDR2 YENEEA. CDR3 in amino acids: CASSRDQGTGELFF.

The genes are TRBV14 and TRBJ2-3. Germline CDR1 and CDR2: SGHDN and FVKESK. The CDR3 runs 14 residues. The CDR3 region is CASSQVVRTDTQYF.

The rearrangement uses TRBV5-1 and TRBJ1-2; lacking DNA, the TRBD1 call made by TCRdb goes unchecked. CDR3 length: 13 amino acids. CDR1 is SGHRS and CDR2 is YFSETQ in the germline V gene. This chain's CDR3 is CASSSQGRDGYTF.

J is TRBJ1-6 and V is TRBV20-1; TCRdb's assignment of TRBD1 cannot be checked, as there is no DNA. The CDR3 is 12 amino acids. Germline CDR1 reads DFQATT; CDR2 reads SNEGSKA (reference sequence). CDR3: CSAVEGALTLHF.

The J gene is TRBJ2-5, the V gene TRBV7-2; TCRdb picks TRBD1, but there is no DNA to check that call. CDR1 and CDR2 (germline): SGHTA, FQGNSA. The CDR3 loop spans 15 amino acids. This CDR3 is CASSPGTGVLETQYF. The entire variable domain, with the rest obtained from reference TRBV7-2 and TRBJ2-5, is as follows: GAGVSQSPSNKVTEKGKDVELRCDPISGHTALYWYRQSLGQGLEFLIYFQGNSAPDKSGLPSDRFSAERTGGSVSTLTIQRTQQEDSAVYLCASSPGTGVLETQYFGPGTRLLVL.

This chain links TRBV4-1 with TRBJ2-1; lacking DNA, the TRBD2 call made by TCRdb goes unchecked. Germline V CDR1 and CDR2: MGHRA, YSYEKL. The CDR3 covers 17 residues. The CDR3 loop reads CASSQGLRTSGGAHVFF.